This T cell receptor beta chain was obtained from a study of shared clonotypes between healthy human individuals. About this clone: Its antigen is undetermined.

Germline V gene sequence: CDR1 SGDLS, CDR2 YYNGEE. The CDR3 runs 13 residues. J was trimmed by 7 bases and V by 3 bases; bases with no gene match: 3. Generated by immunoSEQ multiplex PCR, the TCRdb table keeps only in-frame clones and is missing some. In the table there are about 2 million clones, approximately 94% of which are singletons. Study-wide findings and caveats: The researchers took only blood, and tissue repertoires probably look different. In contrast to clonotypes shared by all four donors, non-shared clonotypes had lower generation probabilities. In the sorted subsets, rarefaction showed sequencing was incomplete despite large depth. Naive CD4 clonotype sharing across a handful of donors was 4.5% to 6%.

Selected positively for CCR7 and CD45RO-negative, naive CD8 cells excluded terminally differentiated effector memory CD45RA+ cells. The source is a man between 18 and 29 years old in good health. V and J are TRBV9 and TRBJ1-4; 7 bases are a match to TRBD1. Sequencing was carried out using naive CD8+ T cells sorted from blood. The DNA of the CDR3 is TGTGCCAGCAGCGCGGGACAGCCTGAAAAACTGTTTTTT. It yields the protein CASSAGQPEKLFF. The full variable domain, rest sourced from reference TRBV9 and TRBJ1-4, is DSGVTQTPKHLITATGQRVTLRCSPRSGDLSVYWYQQSLDQGLQFLIQYYNGEERAKGNILERFSAQQFPDLHSELNLSSLELGDSALYFCASSAGQPEKLFFGSGTQLSVL.